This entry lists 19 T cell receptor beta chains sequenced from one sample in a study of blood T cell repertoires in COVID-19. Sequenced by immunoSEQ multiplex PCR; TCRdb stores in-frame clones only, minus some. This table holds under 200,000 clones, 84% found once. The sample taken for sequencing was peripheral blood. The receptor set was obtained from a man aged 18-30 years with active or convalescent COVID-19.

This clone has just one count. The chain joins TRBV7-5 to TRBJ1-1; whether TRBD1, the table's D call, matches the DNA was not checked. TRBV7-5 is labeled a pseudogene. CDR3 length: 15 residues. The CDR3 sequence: CVRSLGSAGNTEAFF. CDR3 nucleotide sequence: TGTGTCAGAAGCTTAGGTAGTGCAGGGAACACTGAAGCTTTCTTT.

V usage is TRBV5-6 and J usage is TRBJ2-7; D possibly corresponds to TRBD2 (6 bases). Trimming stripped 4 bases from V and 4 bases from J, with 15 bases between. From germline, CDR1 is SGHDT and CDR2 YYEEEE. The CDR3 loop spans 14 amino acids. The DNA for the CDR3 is TGTGCCAGCAGCCTGGGACTTCATGGGTACGAGCAGTACTTC. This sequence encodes CASSLGLHGYEQYF.

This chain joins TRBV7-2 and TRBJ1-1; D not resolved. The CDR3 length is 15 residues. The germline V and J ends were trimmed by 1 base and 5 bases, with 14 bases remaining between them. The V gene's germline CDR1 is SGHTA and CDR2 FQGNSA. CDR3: CASSLERGPRTEAFF. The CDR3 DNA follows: TGTGCCAGCAGCTTAGAGCGGGGTCCCAGGACTGAAGCTTTCTTT.

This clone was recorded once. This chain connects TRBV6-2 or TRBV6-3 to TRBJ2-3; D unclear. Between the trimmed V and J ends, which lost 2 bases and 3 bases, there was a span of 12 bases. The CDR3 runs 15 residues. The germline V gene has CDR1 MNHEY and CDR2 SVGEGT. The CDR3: CASSYIASPTDTQYF. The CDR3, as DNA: TGTGCCAGCAGTTACATAGCTTCCCCGACAGATACGCAGTATTTT.

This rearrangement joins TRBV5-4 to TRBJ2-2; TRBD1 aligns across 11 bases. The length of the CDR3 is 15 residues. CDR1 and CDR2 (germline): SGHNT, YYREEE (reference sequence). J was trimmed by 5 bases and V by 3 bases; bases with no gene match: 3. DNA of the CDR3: TGTGCCAGCAGCTGGGGGACAGGGGGTACCGGGGAGCTGTTTTTT. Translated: CASSWGTGGTGELFF. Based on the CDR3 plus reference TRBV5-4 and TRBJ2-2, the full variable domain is ETGVTQSPTHLIKTRGQQVTLRCSSQSGHNTVSWYQQALGQGPQFIFQYYREEENGRGNFPPRFSGLQFPNYSSELNVNALELDDSALYLCASSWGTGGTGELFFGEGSRLTVL.

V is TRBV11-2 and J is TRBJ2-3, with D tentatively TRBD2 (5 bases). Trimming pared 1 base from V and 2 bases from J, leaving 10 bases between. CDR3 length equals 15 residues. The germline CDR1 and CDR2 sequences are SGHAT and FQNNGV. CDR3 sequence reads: CASSLGRTYTDTQYF. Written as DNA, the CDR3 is TGTGCCAGCAGCTTAGGTCGGACTTACACAGATACGCAGTATTTT.

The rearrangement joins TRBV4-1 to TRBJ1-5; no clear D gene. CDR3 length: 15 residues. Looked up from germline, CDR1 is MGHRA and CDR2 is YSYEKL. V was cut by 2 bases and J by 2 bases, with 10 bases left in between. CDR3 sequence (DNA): TGCGCCAGCAGCCAATTTAACTATGGCAATCAGCCCCAGCATTTT. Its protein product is CASSQFNYGNQPQHF.

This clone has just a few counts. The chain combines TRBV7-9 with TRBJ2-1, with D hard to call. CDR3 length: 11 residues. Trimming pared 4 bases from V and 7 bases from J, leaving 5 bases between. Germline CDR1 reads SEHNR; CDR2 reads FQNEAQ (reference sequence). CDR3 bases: TGTGCCAGCAGCTCCTTAAATGAGCAGTTCTTC. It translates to CASSSLNEQFF. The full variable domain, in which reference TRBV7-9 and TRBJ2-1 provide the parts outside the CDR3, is DTGVSQNPRHKITKRGQNVTFRCDPISEHNRLYWYRQTLGQGPEFLTYFQNEAQLEKSRLLSDRFSAERPKGSFSTLEIQRTEQGDSAMYLCASSSLNEQFFGPGTRLTVL.

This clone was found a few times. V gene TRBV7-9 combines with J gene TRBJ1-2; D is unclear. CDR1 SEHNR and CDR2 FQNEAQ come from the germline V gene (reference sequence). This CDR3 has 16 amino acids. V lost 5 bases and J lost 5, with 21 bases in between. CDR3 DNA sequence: TGTGCCAGCAGCCCGGCGCGCTCCCGTACAGTTTATGGCTACACCTTC. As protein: CASSPARSRTVYGYTF.

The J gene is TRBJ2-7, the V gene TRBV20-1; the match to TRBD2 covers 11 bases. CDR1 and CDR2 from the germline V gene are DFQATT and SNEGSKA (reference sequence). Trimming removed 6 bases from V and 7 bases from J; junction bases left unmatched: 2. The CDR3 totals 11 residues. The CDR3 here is CSARLAGEQYF. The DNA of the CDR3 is TGCAGTGCGAGACTAGCGGGGGAGCAGTACTTC.

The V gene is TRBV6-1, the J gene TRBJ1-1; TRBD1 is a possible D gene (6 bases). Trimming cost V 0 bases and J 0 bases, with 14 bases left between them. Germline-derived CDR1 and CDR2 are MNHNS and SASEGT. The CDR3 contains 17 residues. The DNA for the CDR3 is TGTGCCAGCAGTGAAGCGGGTTACAGGGCTATGAACACTGAAGCTTTCTTT. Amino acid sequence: CASSEAGYRAMNTEAFF.

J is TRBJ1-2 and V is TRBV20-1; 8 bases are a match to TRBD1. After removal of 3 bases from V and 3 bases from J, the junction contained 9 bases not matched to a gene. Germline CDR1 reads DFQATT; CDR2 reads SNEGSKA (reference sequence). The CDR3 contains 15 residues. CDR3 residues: CSASPRTGKHYGYTF. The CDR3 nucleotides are TGCAGTGCTAGTCCTCGGACAGGGAAACACTATGGCTACACCTTC.

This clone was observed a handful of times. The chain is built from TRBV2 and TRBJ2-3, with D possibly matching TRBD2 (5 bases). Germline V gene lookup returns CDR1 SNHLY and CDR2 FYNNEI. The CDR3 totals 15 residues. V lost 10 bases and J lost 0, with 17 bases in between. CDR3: CATLRGNPSTDTQYF. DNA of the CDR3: TGTGCCACCCTTCGAGGGAACCCTAGCACAGATACGCAGTATTTT.

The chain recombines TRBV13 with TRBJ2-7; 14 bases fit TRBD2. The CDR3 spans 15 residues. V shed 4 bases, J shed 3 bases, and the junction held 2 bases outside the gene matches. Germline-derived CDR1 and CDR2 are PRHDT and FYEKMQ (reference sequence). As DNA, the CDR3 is TGTGCCAGCAGCTCTGGACTAGCGGGGGGCTACGAGCAGTACTTC. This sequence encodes CASSSGLAGGYEQYF.

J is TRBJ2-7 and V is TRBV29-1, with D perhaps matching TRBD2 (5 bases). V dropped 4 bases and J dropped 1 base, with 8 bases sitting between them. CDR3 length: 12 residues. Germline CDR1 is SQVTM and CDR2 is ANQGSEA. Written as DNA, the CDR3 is TGCAGCGTTGTGGAGCGGTCCTACGAGCAGTACTTC. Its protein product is CSVVERSYEQYF.

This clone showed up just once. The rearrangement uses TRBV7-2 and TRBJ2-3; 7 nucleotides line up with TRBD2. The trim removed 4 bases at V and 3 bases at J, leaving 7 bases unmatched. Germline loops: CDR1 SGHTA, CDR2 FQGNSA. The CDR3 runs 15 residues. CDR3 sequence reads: CASSSRGGVTDTQYF. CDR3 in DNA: TGTGCCAGCAGCTCCCGCGGGGGAGTGACAGATACGCAGTATTTT.

CDR3 residues: CATSVAGLSDTQYF. CDR3 DNA sequence: TGTGCCACCAGTGTAGCGGGATTATCGGATACGCAGTATTTT. V usage is TRBV24-1 and J usage is TRBJ2-3; 8 bases agree with TRBD2. Trimming removed 5 bases from V and 6 bases from J; junction bases left unmatched: 6. The V gene's germline CDR1 is KGHDR and CDR2 SFDVKD. The CDR3 sequence is 14 residues long.

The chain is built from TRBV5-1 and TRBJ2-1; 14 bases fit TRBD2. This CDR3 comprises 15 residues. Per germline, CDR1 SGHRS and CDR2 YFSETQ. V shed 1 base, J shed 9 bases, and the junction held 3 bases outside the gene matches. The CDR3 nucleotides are TGCGCCAGCAGCTTGAGACTAGCGGGAGGGGTTGAGCAGTTCTTC. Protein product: CASSLRLAGGVEQFF.

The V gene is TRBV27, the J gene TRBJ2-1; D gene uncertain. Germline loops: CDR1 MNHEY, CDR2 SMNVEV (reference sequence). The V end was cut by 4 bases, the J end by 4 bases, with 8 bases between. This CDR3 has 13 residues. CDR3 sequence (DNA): TGTGCCAGCAGTTCGTCCCCTTACAATGAGCAGTTCTTC. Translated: CASSSSPYNEQFF.